These T cell receptor beta chains were read from a single sample in a study of early T cells in non-severe SARS-CoV-2 infection. A single record per CDR3 protein comes from TCRdb applying MiXCR to the 5' RACE reads. This sample carries tens of thousands of distinct CDR3 sequences, 14% of them seen once, and the ten largest clones take roughly 6.5%. Sample: whole blood. The receptor set was obtained from an adult who was a healthcare worker with PCR-confirmed SARS-CoV-2 infection or an uninfected control (not recorded which). Each CDR3 is given with its conserved first and last residue. A D gene is named only where the DNA matches it firmly. Some rows have no size entry. The others give once, few or many, or a class for an expanded clone.

D: TRBD2; J: TRBJ2-7; V: TRBV7-9; size: .; CDR3: CASSHSGGSAREQYF; DNA: TGTGCCAGCAGCCATAGCGGGGGAAGCGCTCGGGAGCAGTACTTC
D: TRBD1; J: TRBJ1-6; V: TRBV6-5; size: many; CDR3: CASSYPQTGGGSPLHF; DNA: TGTGCCAGCAGTTATCCCCAGACAGGGGGAGGTTCACCCCTCCACTTT
D: .; J: TRBJ2-5; V: TRBV27; size: .; CDR3: CASSLFADTAQETQYF; DNA: TGTGCCAGCAGTTTATTCGCGGACACAGCCCAAGAGACCCAGTACTTC
D: .; J: TRBJ1-1; V: TRBV7-8; size: few; CDR3: CASSLGLQLDTEAFF; DNA: TGTGCCAGCAGCTTAGGATTGCAACTGGACACTGAAGCTTTCTTT
D: .; J: TRBJ1-1; V: TRBV9; size: few; CDR3: CASSVSRQPYTEAFF; DNA: TGTGCCAGCAGCGTATCCCGACAGCCTTACACTGAAGCTTTCTTT
D: .; J: TRBJ2-4; V: TRBV28; size: .; CDR3: CASIPMGKTQNIQYF; DNA: TGTGCCAGCATTCCCATGGGAAAAACCCAAAACATTCAGTACTTC
D: TRBD2; J: TRBJ2-1; V: TRBV7-2; size: once; CDR3: CASSLESYSGRSSYSEQFF; DNA: TGTGCCAGCAGCTTAGAGAGTTATAGCGGGAGGAGCTCCTACAGTGAGCAGTTCTTC
D: .; J: TRBJ1-1; V: TRBV7-9; size: .; CDR3: CASSQIEASNTEAFF; DNA: TGTGCCAGCAGCCAGATAGAGGCCTCGAACACTGAAGCTTTCTTT
D: TRBD1; J: TRBJ1-1; V: TRBV20-1; size: .; CDR3: CSAHRGSTEAFF; DNA: TGCAGTGCGCACAGGGGTAGCACTGAAGCTTTCTTT
D: .; J: TRBJ2-7; V: TRBV25-1; size: many; CDR3: CASSELERSPGQYF; DNA: TGTGCCAGCAGTGAATTAGAGAGGAGTCCAGGGCAGTACTTC